One and the same sample provided the 10 T cell receptor beta chains below, sequenced in a study of metastatic and nonmetastatic thyroid tumors. TCRdb called clones again from the PCR reads with MiXCR. In the table there are approximately 30,000 clones, 3.7% of which are singletons. Patients underwent thyroid surgery, and none had received any treatment before it. What was sequenced was blood. The receptors were sampled from a male donor with papillary thyroid cancer or a benign thyroid nodule (not recorded which). Some clones in this sample may be carry-over from other donors' samples.

The V call is TRBV6-1, the J call TRBJ2-5; TRBD2 matches 8 bases. The trim removed 2 bases at V and 1 base at J, leaving 3 bases unmatched. CDR1 and CDR2 from the germline V gene are MNHNS and SASEGT. The CDR3 extends over 15 amino acids. CDR3 loop: CASSEQRGPQETQYF. CDR3 sequence (DNA): TGTGCCAGCAGTGAACAGCGGGGGCCCCAAGAGACCCAGTACTTC.

This clone was seen only a few times. Its ends do not fully match the called genes, so a read error is possible. The chain has TRBV15 and TRBJ2-7; 7 bases fit TRBD2. Germline V CDR1 and CDR2: LNHNV, YYDKDF (reference sequence). This CDR3 region has 12 residues. The CDR3 DNA reads as TGTGCCTCCAGCTTCCGGGACTACAAGCGGTACTTC. Its translation is CASSFRDYKRYF.

This clone has more than one count but fewer than ten. The V gene is TRBV27, the J gene TRBJ2-2, with 7 nucleotides matching TRBD1. The CDR3 spans 14 residues. In germline, CDR1 is MNHEY, CDR2 SMNVEV (reference sequence). V dropped 7 bases and J dropped 6; count of bases not matched to a gene: 8. The CDR3 here is CASKSDREAGELFF. The CDR3 DNA is TGTGCCAGCAAATCCGACAGGGAAGCCGGGGAGCTGTTTTTT.

This chain uses TRBV2 with TRBJ2-7; perhaps TRBD2 as D (6 bases). V was clipped by 6 bases and J by 7 bases, with 16 bases between them. Germline V gene lookup returns CDR1 SNHLY and CDR2 FYNNEI. There are 13 residues in the CDR3. CDR3 residues: CASSTLEGREQYF. The CDR3 region has the DNA TGTGCCAGCAGCACACTGGAGGGGAGAGAGCAGTACTTC.

In this sample, this clone turned up many times. J is TRBJ1-5 and V is TRBV6-1, with no clear D. CDR3 length equals 15 residues. Between the trimmed V and J ends, which lost 5 bases and 4 bases, there was a span of 15 bases. The germline V gene encodes CDR1 MNHNS and CDR2 SASEGT. The CDR3 DNA follows: TGTGCCAGCAGTTCCCTCGAGCTCAAGAATCAGCCCCAGCATTTT. It translates to CASSSLELKNQPQHF.

The rearrangement uses TRBV5-1 and TRBJ2-7, with D possibly TRBD1 on 5 matching bases. The CDR3 covers 15 residues. Trimming left V 8 bases short and J 6 bases short, with 24 bases between. CDR1 is SGHRS, CDR2 YFSETQ, per germline. The DNA for the CDR3 is TGCGCCAGTAAACCCGAGGCAGGGATTAATCGCGAGCAGTACTTC. Translated, it gives CASKPEAGINREQYF.

This rearrangement joins TRBV6-1 to TRBJ1-2; the D gene is possibly TRBD1 (5 bases). Between the trimmed V and J ends, which lost 5 bases and 2 bases, there was a span of 15 bases. CDR1 MNHNS and CDR2 SASEGT come from the germline V gene. This CDR3 has 15 residues. The DNA for the CDR3 is TGTGCCAGCAGTCCTTATGTGACAGTGAACTATGGCTACACCTTC. It codes for CASSPYVTVNYGYTF.

This clone turned up a few times. The chain joins TRBV5-4 to TRBJ2-7, with 8 bases that match TRBD2. The CDR3 runs 14 residues. Per the germline V gene, CDR1 is SGHNT and CDR2 is YYREEE (reference sequence). V lost 4 bases to trimming and J lost 3 bases; unmatched junction nucleotides: 6. The CDR3 DNA sequence: TGTGCCAGCAGCCGGGGGGGGGCGAACTACGAGCAGTACTTC. It codes for CASSRGGANYEQYF.

This clone was counted many times. A much larger clone differs by one base, so this may be a read error. This CDR3 is also generated by other DNA sequences in the sample. The chain uses TRBV7-9 and TRBJ2-1; D call uncertain. This CDR3 has 12 residues. Germline V gene lookup returns CDR1 SEHNR and CDR2 FQNEAQ (reference sequence). Trimming took off 5 bases at V and 10 bases at J, with 12 bases between the two ends. The CDR3 DNA sequence: TGTGCCAGCAGCCCCGATTCCCTGGAGCAGTTCTTC. It specifies CASSPDSLEQFF.

This clone showed up many times. The chain has TRBV7-6 and TRBJ2-1; D is undetermined. The CDR3 contains 13 residues. The V and J ends lost 5 bases and 5 bases respectively, with 10 bases between them. Germline V lookup: CDR1 SGHVS, CDR2 FNYEAQ. As DNA, the CDR3 is TGTGCCAGCAGCCGACCGCCCCACAATGAGCAGTTCTTC. This translates into CASSRPPHNEQFF.